This T cell receptor beta chain was profiled in a study of siplizumab effects on memory and regulatory T cells. Per the germline V gene, CDR1 is SGHTA and CDR2 is FQGTGA. This CDR3 spans 14 amino acids. Germline trimming cut 4 bases from V and 8 bases from J; bases unmatched to any gene: 7. TCR templates numbering approximately 9.3 x 10^4 were assayed per sample. The protocol was immunoSEQ multiplex PCR, while the TCRdb copy is restricted to in-frame clones and leaves out a portion. The table has fewer than 120,000 clones, approximately 92% seen once; the top ten hold 1% to 1.5%. A word on this clone: Its antigen remains unidentified.

Study-level results: Apparently key alloresponse contributors, naive T cells also seemed more diverse than memory cells. Naive or memory phenotype was unassignable for roughly 75-96% of proliferating CD4+ or CD8+ clones. Fewer alloreactive sequences mapped to unstimulated CD4+ memory cells under siplizumab.

V is TRBV7-3 and J is TRBJ2-1, with 8 bases fitting TRBD2. The sequencing input was CD4+ T cells sorted from blood. The receptor was isolated from a human donor in good health. The CDR3 loop is CASSSSGSNDEQFF. Written as DNA, the CDR3 is TGTGCCAGCAGCTCCAGCGGGAGTAACGATGAGCAGTTCTTC.